One and the same sample provided the 22 T cell receptor beta chains below, sequenced in a study of blood T cell repertoires in COVID-19. Produced via immunoSEQ multiplex PCR; TCRdb's table is partial and in-frame only. In the table there are some 130,000 clones, around 80% of which are singletons. Source material: peripheral blood. These receptor sequences come from a man aged 65-85 years with acute or convalescent COVID-19.

This clone was seen just once. This chain joins TRBV29-1 and TRBJ2-7; 9 positions match TRBD1. Germline V gene lookup returns CDR1 SQVTM and CDR2 ANQGSEA. The CDR3 contains 14 residues. The V and J ends lost 5 bases and 4 bases, in that order; junction bases with no gene match: 9. CDR3 nucleotides: TGCAGCGTTATAATCGGGACAGGGTCTTACGAGCAGTACTTC. Protein: CSVIIGTGSYEQYF.

The chain uses TRBV6-5 and TRBJ1-2, with TRBD1 matching 7 bases. Germline V gene sequence: CDR1 MNHEY, CDR2 SVGAGI. With V trimmed by 6 bases and J by 4 bases, 8 bases remained unmatched. This CDR3 is built from 14 residues. CDR3 in DNA: TGTGCCAGCAGACCGACAGGGATGGGCTATGGCTACACCTTC. Encoded protein: CASRPTGMGYGYTF.

A single count supports this clone. V usage is TRBV19 and J usage is TRBJ1-5; TRBD1 matches 11 bases. V was pared by 4 bases and J by 7 bases, with 9 bases of the junction left unmatched. Per the germline V gene, CDR1 is LNHDA and CDR2 is SQIVND (reference sequence). This CDR3 spans 16 amino acids. The CDR3 spells CASSNPGQGVEQPQHF. CDR3 nucleotides: TGTGCCAGTAGTAACCCGGGACAGGGGGTTGAGCAGCCCCAGCATTTT.

J is TRBJ2-3 and V is TRBV5-1; TRBD1 matches at 10 bases. V dropped 4 bases and J dropped 4; count of bases not matched to a gene: 3. Germline V gene data show CDR1 as SGHRS and CDR2 as YFSETQ. The CDR3 totals 14 residues. The CDR3, as DNA: TGCGCCAGCAGCCCAGGACAGGGGGCAGATACGCAGTATTTT. Its translation: CASSPGQGADTQYF.

The chain recombines TRBV5-1 with TRBJ1-2; D may be TRBD1 (5 bases). The V end lost 4 bases, the J end lost 4 bases, and 8 bases lay between the germline ends. The V gene's germline CDR1 is SGHRS and CDR2 YFSETQ. The CDR3 covers 12 residues. CDR3 DNA sequence: TGCGCCAGCAGCCTAGACAGCTATGGCTACACCTTC. Protein product: CASSLDSYGYTF.

CDR3 region: CASRSDRGFGTNYEQYF. The CDR3 DNA is TGTGCCAGCAGATCGGACAGGGGATTCGGGACTAACTACGAGCAGTACTTC. V and J are TRBV7-9 and TRBJ2-7; 9 bases map to TRBD1. This CDR3 is 17 amino acids long. CDR1 and CDR2 (germline): SEHNR, FQNEAQ (reference sequence). Trimming cost V 6 bases and J 3 bases; bases outside gene matches: 15. Full variable domain (missing parts from reference TRBV7-9 and TRBJ2-7): DTGVSQNPRHKITKRGQNVTFRCDPISEHNRLYWYRQTLGQGPEFLTYFQNEAQLEKSRLLSDRFSAERPKGSFSTLEIQRTEQGDSAMYLCASRSDRGFGTNYEQYFGPGTRLTVT.

This clone has just a few counts. This chain links TRBV5-4 with TRBJ1-4; TRBD1 matches at 10 bases. The CDR3 is 15 amino acids. The germline V gene has CDR1 SGHNT and CDR2 YYREEE (reference sequence). Unmatched junction bases numbered 9, after V lost 5 bases and J lost 8 bases. The CDR3 sequence is CASSEKTGGNEKLFF. The CDR3, as DNA: TGTGCCAGCAGTGAGAAGACAGGGGGCAACGAAAAACTGTTTTTT.

This clone was counted a single time. This chain connects TRBV2 to TRBJ1-5; D unclear. There are 13 residues in the CDR3. The germline gives CDR1 SNHLY, CDR2 FYNNEI. V dropped 5 bases and J dropped 7 bases, with 12 bases sitting between them. The CDR3 here is CASSRGSGQPQHF. CDR3 coding DNA: TGTGCCAGCAGTCGGGGTTCCGGGCAGCCCCAGCATTTT.

In this sample, this clone turned up once. The chain recombines TRBV18 with TRBJ2-5, with D perhaps matching TRBD2 (5 bases). The CDR3 runs 13 residues. V was pared by 0 bases and J by 3 bases, with 5 bases between. CDR1 KGHSH and CDR2 LQKENI come from the germline V gene. CDR3 DNA sequence: TGTGCCAGCTCACCACCGGGAGAAGAGACCCAGTACTTC. Protein product: CASSPPGEETQYF. Using reference TRBV18 and TRBJ2-5 for the parts outside the CDR3, the full variable domain is NAGVMQNPRHLVRRRGQEARLRCSPMKGHSHVYWYRQLPEEGLKFMVYLQKENIIDESGMPKERFSAEFPKEGPSILRIQQVVRGDSAAYFCASSPPGEETQYFGPGTRLLVL.

This clone was counted a few times. The chain carries TRBV25-1 and TRBJ1-4; weak D call: TRBD1 (6 bases). Trimming shortened V by 3 bases and J by 3 bases, and 11 bases separated the two germline ends. The CDR3 is 15 amino acids. Germline lookup yields CDR1 MGHDK and CDR2 SYGVNS. The CDR3 nucleotides read TGTGCCAGCAGTGACCTCACAGGGCCTAATGAAAAACTGTTTTTT. Translation: CASSDLTGPNEKLFF.

This clone was seen a single time. The V gene is TRBV10-1, the J gene TRBJ1-5, with TRBD1 as a possible D gene (5 bases). V lost 3 bases and J lost 3, with 6 bases in between. The CDR3 spans 13 residues. CDR1 is WNHNN and CDR2 is SYGVQD in the germline V gene (reference sequence). CDR3 DNA: TGCGCCAGCAGTGAAGGGGTCAATCAGCCCCAGCATTTT. It specifies CASSEGVNQPQHF.

This rearrangement joins TRBV12-3 or TRBV12-4 to TRBJ2-7, with a weak D call TRBD1 (6 bases). This CDR3 spans 12 amino acids. V was shortened by 6 bases and J by 3 bases, with 9 bases between the two germline ends. The chain's CDR3 is CASSGTFYEQYF. CDR3 sequence (DNA): TGTGCCAGCAGCGGGACATTCTACGAGCAGTACTTC.

This rearrangement joins TRBV7-2 to TRBJ2-7; the match to TRBD2 covers 10 bases. Germline V gene sequence: CDR1 SGHTA, CDR2 FQGNSA. This CDR3 has 15 residues. V lost 2 bases to trimming and J lost 6 bases; unmatched junction nucleotides: 7. The CDR3 DNA follows: TGTGCCAGCAGCTTACTCCCACTAGCGGGGTCCGAGCAGTACTTC. Translating gives CASSLLPLAGSEQYF.

The V and J genes are TRBV25-1 and TRBJ1-5, with a weak D call TRBD1 (5 bases). This CDR3 spans 14 amino acids. The germline V and J ends were trimmed by 1 base and 2 bases, with 6 bases remaining between them. Germline V gene lookup returns CDR1 MGHDK and CDR2 SYGVNS. The CDR3 reads CASSEWGGNQPQHF. The DNA for the CDR3 is TGTGCCAGCAGTGAATGGGGCGGCAATCAGCCCCAGCATTTT.

V usage is TRBV28 and J usage is TRBJ1-5, with a possible D match to TRBD1 (6 bases). The CDR3 extends over 14 amino acids. The V gene's germline CDR1 is MDHEN and CDR2 SYDVKM. Trimming left V 5 bases short and J 7 bases short, with 15 bases between. The CDR3 nucleotides read TGTGCCAGCAGTCGCGGGGGGGGCCACCAGCCCCAGCATTTT. Translation gives CASSRGGGHQPQHF.

The V call is TRBV5-1, the J call TRBJ2-1; 12 bases line up with TRBD2. The germline CDR1 and CDR2 sequences are SGHRS and YFSETQ. V shed 4 bases, J shed 9 bases, and the junction held 11 bases outside the gene matches. This CDR3 is built from 16 residues. The CDR3 DNA reads as TGCGCCAGCAGCAATCCTAGCGGGGGGGTCGAGAGTGAGCAGTTCTTC. Residues: CASSNPSGGVESEQFF.

This clone came up once. DNA for the CDR3: TGCGCCAGCAGTTGGACTAGCGGGGGCCGGAGCACAGATACGCAGTATTTT. Protein: CASSWTSGGRSTDTQYF. The chain couples TRBV5-1 to TRBJ2-3; TRBD2 matches 13 bases. The CDR3 is 17 amino acids. Germline V CDR1 and CDR2: SGHRS, YFSETQ. With 5 bases clipped from V and 0 bases from J, the junction kept 6 bases outside the gene matches.

This chain uses TRBV3-1 (or the pseudogene TRBV3-2) with TRBJ1-1; tentative D call: TRBD1 (6 bases). The CDR3 covers 16 residues. Trimming pared 6 bases from V and 0 bases from J, leaving 17 bases between. Germline CDR1 LGHDT, CDR2 YNNKEL (reference sequence). Here the CDR3 reads CASSPAGGGVNTEAFF. The CDR3 coding sequence is TGTGCCAGCAGTCCCGCGGGAGGGGGAGTGAACACTGAAGCTTTCTTT.

Of note for this clone: One end of the junction does not line up with germline, which may come from a read error. The V and J genes are TRBV7-7 and TRBJ2-1; TRBD2 aligns across 8 bases. Germline CDR1 and CDR2: SSHAT and FNYEAQ (reference sequence). The CDR3 contains 17 residues. Here the CDR3 DNA reads TGTGCTAGCAGCTTAGTCGGGGGCCTAGCGGGTAACAATGAGCAGTTCTTC. This sequence encodes CASSLVGGLAGNNEQFF.

In DNA form, the CDR3 reads TGTGCCAGCAGTGAATCCCCGCCGGGAAGGGGGCGACGGGAAAAACTGTTTTTT. Residues: CASSESPPGRGRREKLFF. V and J are TRBV25-1 and TRBJ1-4; 7 bases match TRBD1. Germline-derived CDR1 and CDR2 are MGHDK and SYGVNS. The CDR3 covers 18 residues. Trimming removed 1 base from V and 8 bases from J; junction bases left unmatched: 16.

The J gene is TRBJ1-3, the V gene TRBV5-6, with a weak D call TRBD1 (5 bases). V was trimmed by 4 bases and J by 3 bases, leaving 11 bases between them. Germline lookup yields CDR1 SGHDT and CDR2 YYEEEE. The CDR3 loop spans 14 amino acids. For the CDR3, the DNA is TGTGCCAGCAGCCCCCAGGGTTTTGGAAACACCATATATTTT. Translated: CASSPQGFGNTIYF.

The chain links TRBV5-6 to TRBJ2-5; TRBD1 is a possible D gene (5 bases). Germline values: CDR1 SGHDT, CDR2 YYEEEE. The CDR3 is 16 residues long. V was trimmed by 4 bases and J by 1 base, leaving 17 bases between them. The CDR3 region is CASSGAWVSAQETQYF. CDR3 in DNA: TGTGCCAGCAGCGGGGCGTGGGTTTCAGCCCAAGAGACCCAGTACTTC.